Following are 22 T cell receptor beta chains from one sample sequenced in a study of T-cell memory formation after mild COVID-19. TCRdb analysed the 5' RACE reads with MiXCR anew, one entry per CDR3 protein. The sample contains some 110,000 distinct CDR3 sequences, 9.5% to 15% of which appear only once. Material: PBMCs or a T cell subset sorted from them (not recorded which). The receptors were gathered from an adult woman who had mild COVID-19 (a few samples of this study predate the infection). Cell type and time point are not known.

The chain links TRBV7-9 to TRBJ2-7; 7 bases map to TRBD1. This CDR3 has 15 amino acids. The V and J ends lost 4 bases and 0 bases, in that order; junction bases with no gene match: 6. The germline gives CDR1 SEHNR, CDR2 FQNEAQ (reference sequence). This CDR3 is CASSSERDSSYEQYF. CDR3 nucleotides: TGTGCCAGCAGCTCGGAAAGGGACAGCTCCTACGAGCAGTACTTC.

This clonotype turned up a few times. V usage is TRBV2 and J usage is TRBJ2-3, with D perhaps assigned TRBD1 or TRBD2 (5 bases each). V gave up 4 bases and J gave up 5 bases, with 25 bases separating them. This CDR3 has 18 residues. CDR1 is SNHLY and CDR2 is FYNNEI in the germline V gene. CDR3: CASSVNSRLGDGGDTQYF. CDR3 coding DNA: TGTGCCAGCAGTGTAAATTCCCGACTGGGGGATGGTGGAGATACGCAGTATTTT.

J is TRBJ2-7 and V is TRBV25-1; TRBD2 agrees at 13 bases. The CDR3 has 18 residues. In germline, CDR1 is MGHDK, CDR2 SYGVNS. Trimming removed 3 bases from V and 3 bases from J; junction bases left unmatched: 11. The CDR3 protein is CASSDHRTSGGDYYEQYF. For the CDR3, the DNA is TGTGCCAGCAGTGACCACCGGACTAGCGGGGGAGACTACTACGAGCAGTACTTC.

This clonotype was detected only a few times. This chain links TRBV4-2 with TRBJ2-2; D gene ambiguous. V lost 0 bases and J lost 5, with 10 bases in between. Per the germline V gene, CDR1 is LGHNA and CDR2 is YNFKEQ. The CDR3 contains 15 residues. CDR3 DNA sequence: TGTGCCAGCAGCCAAGATCATCGAATGACCGGGGAGCTGTTTTTT. Protein: CASSQDHRMTGELFF.

This clonotype was detected ten times or more. The genes are TRBV4-3 and TRBJ2-5; weak D call: TRBD2 (5 bases). Trimming left V 0 bases short and J 2 bases short, with 10 bases between. The CDR3 has 15 residues. Germline assignment: CDR1 LGHNA and CDR2 YSLEER. This CDR3 reads CASSQDRSGQETQYF. CDR3 nucleotide sequence: TGCGCCAGCAGCCAAGATAGGAGCGGACAAGAGACCCAGTACTTC.

Ten or more counts support this clonotype. V is TRBV5-6 and J is TRBJ2-3; D not certain. V was cut by 2 bases and J by 1 base, with 2 bases left in between. The CDR3 is made up of 12 amino acids. Germline V lookup: CDR1 SGHDT, CDR2 YYEEEE. This chain's CDR3 is CASSFGTDTQYF. In DNA form, the CDR3 reads TGTGCCAGCAGCTTTGGCACAGATACGCAGTATTTT.

The rearrangement links TRBV7-9 to TRBJ2-1, with 9 positions matching TRBD2. The CDR3 length is 15 residues. The germline CDR1 and CDR2 sequences are SEHNR and FQNEAQ (reference sequence). The V and J ends lost 1 base and 9 bases, in that order; junction bases with no gene match: 7. For the CDR3, the DNA is TGTGCCAGCAGCTTAGTGCGGGCGGGAGGGGTTGAGCAGTTCTTC. It specifies CASSLVRAGGVEQFF.

The rearrangement uses TRBV5-1 and TRBJ1-1; unclear D gene. Germline V CDR1 and CDR2: SGHRS, YFSETQ. V lost 4 bases and J lost 5, with 21 bases in between. This CDR3 is built from 16 residues. CDR3 DNA: TGCGCCAGCAGCCCCCTTTTTGGGGAATCTGGGACTGAAGCTTTCTTT. Its translation is CASSPLFGESGTEAFF.

This clonotype was seen a handful of times. The rearrangement joins TRBV29-1 to TRBJ2-7; the match to TRBD1 covers 8 bases. Germline values: CDR1 SQVTM, CDR2 ANQGSEA. CDR3 length: 12 residues. Losses at the gene ends were 3 bases for V and 4 bases for J; bases not matched to a gene: 2. The CDR3: CSVEDRVYEQYF. The CDR3 DNA reads TGCAGCGTTGAGGACAGGGTTTACGAGCAGTACTTC.

This rearrangement joins TRBV2 to TRBJ1-2, with D unresolved. CDR3 size: 15 residues. V was clipped by 1 base and J by 2 bases, with 11 bases between them. Germline V gives CDR1 SNHLY, CDR2 FYNNEI. The CDR3: CASSEGAGTNYGYTF. The CDR3 region has the DNA TGTGCCAGCAGTGAAGGCGCAGGAACGAACTATGGCTACACCTTC. Full variable domain (rest looked up from reference TRBV2 and TRBJ1-2): EPEVTQTPSHQVTQMGQEVILRCVPISNHLYFYWYRQILGQKVEFLVSFYNNEISEKSEIFDDQFSVERPDGSNFTLKIRSTKLEDSAMYFCASSEGAGTNYGYTFGSGTRLTVV.

This clonotype was found a few times. Germline is not matched at one junction end, which may reflect a read error. The gene calls are TRBV7-7 and TRBJ2-7, with 12 nucleotides matching TRBD2. Germline CDR1 SSHAT, CDR2 FNYEAQ (reference sequence). The CDR3 runs 22 residues. CDR3 in amino acids: CASSLIGLRWLAGGPDSYEQYF. CDR3 DNA: TGTGCTAGCAGCTTAATTGGATTGCGGTGGCTAGCGGGAGGGCCGGATAGCTACGAGCAGTACTTC. Drawing the rest from reference TRBV7-7 and TRBJ2-7, the complete variable domain is GAGVSQSPRYKVTKRGQDVTLRCDPISSHATLYWYQQALGQGPEFLTYFNYEAQPDKSGLPSDRFSAERPEGSISTLTIQRTEQRDSAMYRCASSLIGLRWLAGGPDSYEQYFGPGTRLTVT.

This clonotype was detected a few times. This chain uses TRBV4-3 with TRBJ2-1; the D is unclear. Germline loops: CDR1 LGHNA, CDR2 YSLEER. V was shortened by 0 bases and J by 1 base, with 7 bases between the two germline ends. The CDR3 has 15 amino acids. CDR3 sequence reads: CASSQDTASYNEQFF. The CDR3 coding sequence is TGCGCCAGCAGCCAAGACACGGCTTCCTACAATGAGCAGTTCTTC.

This clonotype was seen repeatedly, ten times or more. This chain joins TRBV5-6 and TRBJ2-7; D is unclear. From germline, CDR1 is SGHDT and CDR2 YYEEEE. With 2 bases removed from V and 2 bases from J, the gap between germline ends came to 2 bases. This CDR3 is built from 11 residues. The CDR3 DNA is TGTGCCAGCAGCTTCACCTACGAGCAGTACTTC. It specifies CASSFTYEQYF.

V gene TRBV9 combines with J gene TRBJ2-1; tentatively, D is TRBD2 (6 bases). Germline assignment: CDR1 SGDLS and CDR2 YYNGEE. With 4 bases removed from V and 9 bases from J, the gap between germline ends came to 17 bases. This CDR3 is built from 14 residues. The CDR3 bases are TGTGCCAGCAGCCGAGCGGGCCCAGGGAGTGAGCAGTTCTTC. Translation gives CASSRAGPGSEQFF.

Comments on this clonotype: This could be a read error, since a much larger clone is one nucleotide away. The chain has TRBV7-9 and TRBJ2-7; D unresolved. The CDR3 has 13 residues. CDR1 is SEHNR and CDR2 is FQNEAQ in the germline V gene (reference sequence). The CDR3 DNA is TGTTCCAGCAGCAAACCGAGCCGCTACGAGCAGTACTTC. It encodes CSSSKPSRYEQYF.

This chain uses TRBV7-9 with TRBJ2-1, with TRBD2 matching 10 bases. Germline CDR1 SEHNR, CDR2 FQNEAQ (reference sequence). V dropped 5 bases and J dropped 0; count of bases not matched to a gene: 7. The CDR3 loop spans 17 amino acids. CDR3 amino acids: CASSTGLAGGSYNEQFF. The CDR3 DNA reads as TGTGCCAGCAGCACCGGGTTAGCGGGGGGCTCCTACAATGAGCAGTTCTTC. The full variable domain, in which reference TRBV7-9 and TRBJ2-1 provide the parts outside the CDR3, is DTGVSQNPRHKITKRGQNVTFRCDPISEHNRLYWYRQTLGQGPEFLTYFQNEAQLEKSRLLSDRFSAERPKGSFSTLEIQRTEQGDSAMYLCASSTGLAGGSYNEQFFGPGTRLTVL.

This clonotype was detected only a few times. V gene TRBV29-1 combines with J gene TRBJ2-7; D perhaps matches TRBD2 (6 bases). V lost 3 bases to trimming and J lost 4 bases, with 13 bases between them. The CDR3 spans 13 residues. The germline V gene encodes CDR1 SQVTM and CDR2 ANQGSEA. The CDR3 nucleotides read TGCAGCGTTGAGGGCGGAGGGCTATACGAGCAGTACTTC. Translation: CSVEGGGLYEQYF.

This chain uses TRBV9 with TRBJ1-1; D not resolved. This CDR3 has 13 residues. V was shortened by 8 bases and J by 4 bases, with 15 bases between the two germline ends. Germline V gives CDR1 SGDLS, CDR2 YYNGEE. The CDR3 bases are TGTGCCAGTTCCCCCAGCCCAGGCACTGAAGCTTTCTTT. It specifies CASSPSPGTEAFF.

The genes are TRBV6-4 and TRBJ2-3; 11 bases are a match to TRBD2. Germline CDR1 reads MRHNA; CDR2 reads SNTAGT. The trim removed 6 bases at V and 2 bases at J, leaving 4 bases unmatched. This CDR3 is built from 15 residues. The CDR3 sequence: CASSRTSGPTDTQYF. Here the CDR3 DNA reads TGTGCCAGCAGCAGGACTAGCGGGCCCACAGATACGCAGTATTTT.

This rearrangement joins TRBV11-2 to TRBJ2-5, with no clear D. Germline V gene data show CDR1 as SGHAT and CDR2 as FQNNGV. V was pared by 5 bases and J by 3 bases, with 13 bases between. The CDR3 totals 14 residues. The CDR3, as DNA: TGTGCCAGCAGCCCCAGTCAGACCGAAGAGACCCAGTACTTC. Its translation: CASSPSQTEETQYF.

The chain joins TRBV7-9 to TRBJ2-7; TRBD2 aligns across 8 bases. V lost 5 bases, J lost 0 bases, and 9 bases stayed unmatched. The germline V gene encodes CDR1 SEHNR and CDR2 FQNEAQ (reference sequence). The CDR3 length is 16 residues. The CDR3 nucleotides are TGTGCCAGCAGCGCATATAGCGGGGTAAGCTCCTACGAGCAGTACTTC. Protein: CASSAYSGVSSYEQYF.

This clonotype has only a few counts. The rearrangement uses TRBV2 and TRBJ2-5, with 8 bases aligning to TRBD1. Losses at the gene ends were 8 bases for V and 0 bases for J; bases not matched to a gene: 2. Looked up from germline, CDR1 is SNHLY and CDR2 is FYNNEI. This CDR3 comprises 13 residues. CDR3 region: CASSDRDQETQYF. Written as DNA, the CDR3 is TGTGCCAGCTCGGACAGGGACCAAGAGACCCAGTACTTC.